One sample yielded the 22 T cell receptor beta chains listed below, sequenced in a study of Graves' ophthalmopathy and Graves' hyperthyroidism. Scientists amplified the TCR beta CDR3 regions from RNA transcripts. HTBI-primed first-round RT-PCR preceded second-round multiplex PCR. TCRdb itself ran the multiplex PCR reads through MiXCR, one entry per CDR3 protein. The table includes about 620,000 distinct CDR3 sequences, 20% to 25% detected once. Sequenced: peripheral blood. These receptor sequences come from a woman under 30 with stable Graves' hyperthyroidism. Some clones in this sample may be carry-over from other donors' samples.

This clonotype has at least ten counts. V gene TRBV5-1 combines with J gene TRBJ1-1; 9 bases map to TRBD1. This CDR3 region has 13 residues. The J segment lost 7 bases and the V segment lost 4 bases, leaving 5 bases of the junction unmatched. Germline loops: CDR1 SGHRS, CDR2 YFSETQ. This chain's CDR3 is CASSVRQGDEAFF. The CDR3 DNA reads TGCGCCAGCAGCGTTAGACAGGGGGATGAAGCTTTCTTT.

The chain links TRBV11-2 to TRBJ1-1; 9 nucleotides align to TRBD1. The junction had 6 bases not matched to a gene; V was cut back by 4 bases and J by 0 bases. There are 16 residues in the CDR3. Germline-derived CDR1 and CDR2 are SGHAT and FQNNGV. The CDR3 loop is CASSSGQGFMNTEAFF. CDR3 in DNA: TGTGCCAGCAGCTCGGGACAGGGCTTCATGAACACTGAAGCTTTCTTT.

Concerning this clonotype itself: A read error is possible here, since a much larger clone lies one base away. V gene TRBV9 combines with J gene TRBJ1-2; perhaps TRBD1 as D (6 bases). Germline lookup yields CDR1 SGDLS and CDR2 YYNGEE. The CDR3 spans 14 residues. The DNA of the CDR3 is TGTGCCAGCAGCGAGGGACAAACTAACTATGGCTACGCCTTC. Amino acid sequence: CASSEGQTNYGYAF.

This clonotype was counted only a few times. This chain uses TRBV20-1 with TRBJ2-7; no clear D gene. This CDR3 spans 15 amino acids. The V and J ends lost 0 bases and 2 bases respectively, with 14 bases between them. CDR1 is DFQATT, CDR2 SNEGSKA, per germline (reference sequence). CDR3 loop: CSARESVASTYEQYF. The CDR3 nucleotides are TGCAGTGCTAGAGAATCGGTGGCCTCAACCTACGAGCAGTACTTC.

This clonotype appeared many times. This chain connects TRBV28 to TRBJ2-6; TRBD1 is a possible D gene (5 bases). This CDR3 spans 15 amino acids. The ends were cut back, 4 bases at V and 0 bases at J, with 7 bases in the middle. Germline V gives CDR1 MDHEN, CDR2 SYDVKM. The chain's CDR3 is CASSWTNSGANVLTF. The CDR3 nucleotides read TGTGCCAGCAGTTGGACAAACTCTGGGGCCAACGTCCTGACTTTC.

This clonotype has at least ten counts. The genes are TRBV2 and TRBJ1-5; no firm D call. The CDR3 totals 13 residues. Germline V lookup: CDR1 SNHLY, CDR2 FYNNEI. Between the trimmed V and J ends, which lost 9 bases and 6 bases, there was a span of 15 bases. In nucleotides, the CDR3 is TGTGCCAGTGCCCCCTCTACGGGTCAGCCCCAGCATTTT. It is translated as CASAPSTGQPQHF. The full variable domain, with the rest looked up from reference TRBV2 and TRBJ1-5, is EPEVTQTPSHQVTQMGQEVILRCVPISNHLYFYWYRQILGQKVEFLVSFYNNEISEKSEIFDDQFSVERPDGSNFTLKIRSTKLEDSAMYFCASAPSTGQPQHFGDGTRLSIL.

The J gene is TRBJ2-6, the V gene TRBV12-3 or TRBV12-4; D remains ambiguous. Trimming took 5 bases from V and 0 from J, leaving 14 bases between them. The CDR3 extends over 17 amino acids. CDR3 amino acids: CASSPFKRHSGANVLTF. In DNA form, the CDR3 reads TGTGCCAGCAGTCCTTTCAAGAGGCACTCTGGGGCCAACGTCCTGACTTTC.

Details on this clonotype: Germline is not matched at one junction end, which may reflect a read error. CDR3 in amino acids: CATGEAGAGLQETQYF. DNA of the CDR3: TGTGCCACCGGTGAGGCTGGAGCGGGCCTCCAAGAGACCCAGTACTTC. The rearrangement joins TRBV24-1 to TRBJ2-5, with TRBD2 as a possible D gene (6 bases). Germline CDR1 reads KGHDR; CDR2 reads SFDVKD. The CDR3 consists of 16 residues.

This clonotype showed up many times. This chain links TRBV28 with TRBJ2-7; D is possibly TRBD1 (5 bases). V was trimmed by 7 bases and J by 6 bases, leaving 19 bases between them. The CDR3 length is 14 residues. Germline V gene data show CDR1 as MDHEN and CDR2 as SYDVKM. CDR3 loop: CASTLVDSVIEQYF. CDR3 coding DNA: TGTGCCAGCACACTGGTTGACAGTGTTATCGAGCAGTACTTC.

This clonotype was picked up a small number of times. This chain links TRBV5-1 with TRBJ1-1, with 7 bases that match TRBD1. CDR1 and CDR2 from the germline V gene are SGHRS and YFSETQ. J was trimmed by 0 bases and V by 4 bases; bases with no gene match: 6. The CDR3 extends over 15 amino acids. Here the CDR3 reads CASSQGGPLNTEAFF. The CDR3 DNA follows: TGCGCCAGCAGCCAGGGGGGGCCGCTGAACACTGAAGCTTTCTTT.

Concerning this clonotype: A read error may explain this, as a much larger clone is one base away. V usage is TRBV5-1 and J usage is TRBJ1-5, with TRBD1 matching over 7 bases. The CDR3 length is 14 residues. Germline lookup yields CDR1 SGHRS and CDR2 YFSETQ. The CDR3 is CAISWDSPNQPQHF. The CDR3 nucleotides are TGCGCCATCAGCTGGGACAGTCCCAATCAGCCCCAGCATTTT.

The chain recombines TRBV12-3 or TRBV12-4 with TRBJ2-7; D might be TRBD1 or TRBD2, each matching 5 bases. CDR3 length equals 14 residues. Trimming shortened V by 6 bases and J by 2 bases, and 14 bases separated the two germline ends. This CDR3 reads CASRTRTGPYEQYF. CDR3 coding DNA: TGTGCCAGCAGAACGAGGACGGGACCCTACGAGCAGTACTTC.

The chain combines TRBV18 with TRBJ1-1; the D is unclear. The CDR3 consists of 16 residues. The V end was cut by 0 bases, the J end by 4 bases, with 15 bases between. Germline V CDR1 and CDR2: KGHSH, LQKENI. CDR3 sequence: CASSPPSRNKVTEAFF. DNA of the CDR3: TGTGCCAGCTCACCACCGTCCAGGAACAAGGTCACTGAAGCTTTCTTT.

The rearrangement uses TRBV14 and TRBJ2-7; D gene unclear. Germline lookup yields CDR1 SGHDN and CDR2 FVKESK. V dropped 1 base and J dropped 3 bases, with 7 bases sitting between them. The CDR3 spans 13 residues. CDR3 residues: CASSQVSNYEQYF. The CDR3 DNA reads TGTGCCAGCAGCCAAGTGTCTAACTACGAGCAGTACTTC.

The gene calls are TRBV20-1 and TRBJ2-7, with D perhaps given as TRBD1 or TRBD2 (5 bases each). This CDR3 spans 13 amino acids. Germline V gives CDR1 DFQATT, CDR2 SNEGSKA (reference sequence). V dropped 3 bases and J dropped 0 bases, with 9 bases sitting between them. The DNA for the CDR3 is TGCAGTGCTAGGGGGGAGAACTCCTACGAGCAGTACTTC. As protein: CSARGENSYEQYF.

Many counts were recorded for this clonotype. The chain combines TRBV12-3 or TRBV12-4 with TRBJ2-2; D unclear. Trimming shortened V by 1 base and J by 5 bases, and 8 bases separated the two germline ends. The CDR3 loop spans 14 amino acids. CDR3 coding DNA: TGTGCCAGCAGTTTAGTCTTGACGACCGGGGAGCTGTTTTTT. This sequence encodes CASSLVLTTGELFF.

This sequence joins TRBV12-3 or TRBV12-4 and TRBJ2-7; D possibly corresponds to TRBD1 (5 bases). V shed 5 bases and J shed 0 bases, with 11 bases lying between them. The CDR3 is 14 residues long. The CDR3 sequence: CASSRDSASYEQYF. The CDR3 bases are TGTGCCAGCAGTCGCGACAGTGCCTCCTACGAGCAGTACTTC.

This clonotype has ten or more counts. The genes are TRBV5-1 and TRBJ2-5; TRBD1 is a possible D gene (5 bases). V was clipped by 2 bases and J by 2 bases, with 13 bases between them. The germline V gene encodes CDR1 SGHRS and CDR2 YFSETQ. The CDR3 runs to 15 residues. CDR3 loop: CASSFKQVEQETQYF. The CDR3 bases are TGCGCCAGCAGCTTTAAACAGGTTGAACAAGAGACCCAGTACTTC.

This chain uses TRBV6-5 with TRBJ2-7, with D unclear. Germline V gene data show CDR1 as MNHEY and CDR2 as SVGAGI. V was pared by 7 bases and J by 3 bases, with 13 bases between. The CDR3 extends over 13 amino acids. In DNA form, the CDR3 reads TGTGCCAGCAATTCGGGTTCGAGCTACGAGCAGTACTTC. Translation: CASNSGSSYEQYF.

This clonotype showed up many times. The J gene is TRBJ1-2, the V gene TRBV15; TRBD1 aligns across 7 bases. The trim removed 5 bases at V and 7 bases at J, leaving 13 bases unmatched. This CDR3 has 15 residues. Germline V lookup: CDR1 LNHNV, CDR2 YYDKDF (reference sequence). DNA of the CDR3: TGTGCCACCAGCGCCCACAGGGGCCCGTCGGGTGGCTACACCTTC. It codes for CATSAHRGPSGGYTF.

This clonotype was counted ten times or more. The rearrangement links TRBV2 to TRBJ2-7; 10 bases agree with TRBD2. Germline lookup yields CDR1 SNHLY and CDR2 FYNNEI. The CDR3 sequence is 14 residues long. V shed 3 bases and J 6 bases; nucleotides not matched to a gene: 5. The chain's CDR3 is CASSEERGGGEQYF. The CDR3 DNA reads TGTGCCAGCAGTGAGGAGCGGGGGGGCGGCGAGCAGTACTTC.

This clonotype was seen at least ten times. The rearrangement uses TRBV28 and TRBJ2-5; no reliable D call. The V gene's germline CDR1 is MDHEN and CDR2 SYDVKM. V was pared by 10 bases and J by 9 bases, with 12 bases between. The length of the CDR3 is 10 residues. The CDR3 sequence is CATQSESQYF. The DNA for the CDR3 is TGTGCCACCCAGAGTGAATCCCAGTACTTC.